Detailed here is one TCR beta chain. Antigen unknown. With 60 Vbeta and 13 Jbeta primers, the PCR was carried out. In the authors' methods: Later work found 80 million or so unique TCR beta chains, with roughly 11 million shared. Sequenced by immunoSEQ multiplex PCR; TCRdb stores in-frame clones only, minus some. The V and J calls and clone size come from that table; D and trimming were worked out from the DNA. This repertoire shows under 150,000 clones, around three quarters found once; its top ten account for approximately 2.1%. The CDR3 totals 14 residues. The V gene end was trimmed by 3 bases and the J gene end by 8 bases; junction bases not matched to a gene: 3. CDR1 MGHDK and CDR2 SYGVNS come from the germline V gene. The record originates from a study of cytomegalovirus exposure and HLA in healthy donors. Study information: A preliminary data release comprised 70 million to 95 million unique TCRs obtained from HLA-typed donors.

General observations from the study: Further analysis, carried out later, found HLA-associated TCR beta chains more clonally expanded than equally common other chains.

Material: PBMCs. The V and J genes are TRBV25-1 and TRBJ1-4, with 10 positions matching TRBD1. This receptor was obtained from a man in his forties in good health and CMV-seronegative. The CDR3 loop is CASSETGGQEKLFF. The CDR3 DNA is TGTGCCAGCAGTGAGACAGGGGGCCAAGAAAAACTGTTTTTT.